This T cell receptor beta chain was retrieved from a study of tumor-infiltrating lymphocytes in localized non-small cell lung cancer. Measured with immunoSEQ multiplex PCR; TCRdb has only the in-frame clones, and not every one. The sample consists of roughly 14,000 clones, more than 65% of them appearing once. The ends lost 7 bases at V and 5 bases at J; junction bases unmatched: 9. Germline V gives CDR1 MNHNS, CDR2 SASEGT. The CDR3 has 14 residues. This TCR was recovered from a human donor with non-small cell lung cancer. The chain links TRBV6-1 to TRBJ2-5, with 8 bases matching TRBD2. The material sequenced was lung tumor tissue. The CDR3 here is CASNERGSGETQYF. The CDR3 coding sequence is TGTGCCAGCAACGAGCGGGGGTCCGGGGAGACCCAGTACTTC.